Each of the 5 T cell receptor beta chains below was sequenced from the same sample in a study of shared clonotypes between healthy human individuals. The repertoire was sequenced with immunoSEQ multiplex PCR; TCRdb's copy has only in-frame clones and lacks some. Of under 600,000 clones listed, about 75% were seen once; the top ten hold roughly an eighth. Material: PBMCs. The origin of the receptors is a woman aged 40 to 50 in good health. Some clones in this sample may be carry-over from other donors' samples.

The CDR3 nucleotides are TGTGCCAGCAGCGTAGCAGGGGGTGGGGCCAACGTCCTGACTTTC. This encodes CASSVAGGGANVLTF. The rearrangement joins TRBV5-4 to TRBJ2-6; TRBD1 aligns across 7 bases. The germline gives CDR1 SGHNT, CDR2 YYREEE (reference sequence). J lost 3 bases, V lost 4 bases, and 4 bases had no gene match. The CDR3 runs to 15 residues.

The V and J genes are TRBV5-4 and TRBJ2-7; D is unclear. The CDR3 has 14 residues. Germline V gene lookup returns CDR1 SGHNT and CDR2 YYREEE (reference sequence). Trimming took 0 bases from V and 2 from J, leaving 9 bases between them. In DNA, the CDR3 is TGTGCCAGCAGCTTGGCCGCAACCCCCTACGAGCAGTACTTC. It yields the protein CASSLAATPYEQYF.

This clone showed up many times. Other DNA sequences of this sample code for an identical CDR3. The V call is TRBV7-8, the J call TRBJ1-2; TRBD1 is a possible D gene (6 bases). Trimming cost V 2 bases and J 3 bases, with 10 bases left between them. This CDR3 is 14 amino acids long. Germline-derived CDR1 and CDR2 are SGHVS and FQNEAQ. The CDR3 is CASSLKRTDYGYTF. In DNA, the CDR3 is TGTGCCAGCAGCTTAAAGCGGACAGACTATGGCTACACCTTC.

The chain couples TRBV5-8 to TRBJ1-1; 8 positions match TRBD1. The CDR3 runs to 16 residues. The V gene's germline CDR1 is SGHTS and CDR2 YDEGEE. After removal of 4 bases from V and 3 bases from J, the junction contained 11 bases not matched to a gene. CDR3 DNA sequence: TGTGCCAGCAGCCCGGACAGGGACGGGTGGTACACTGAAGCTTTCTTT. Translating it yields CASSPDRDGWYTEAFF.

The chain links TRBV6-1 to TRBJ1-4; D uncertain. Trimming took 6 bases from V and 7 from J, leaving 15 bases between them. This CDR3 contains 14 residues. The germline CDR1 and CDR2 sequences are MNHNS and SASEGT. CDR3 protein: CASSPIGDFEKLFF. The CDR3 DNA follows: TGTGCCAGCAGCCCTATCGGGGATTTTGAAAAACTGTTTTTT.